A single sample is the source of the 11 T cell receptor beta chains below, sequenced in a study of blood T cells in healthy people across ages. A second PCR, run for roughly 6 to 11 cycles, used a sample-barcoded 5' primer plus a J-beta primer mix. TCRdb used MiXCR to reprocess the 5' RACE reads, holding one entry per CDR3 protein. This repertoire shows over 700,000 distinct CDR3 sequences, about 53% found once; its top ten account for under 50%. The specimen was blood. The receptors were sampled from a man of 80 years or more in good health.

The rearrangement joins TRBV20-1 to TRBJ2-3; D unresolved. Trimming shortened V by 3 bases and J by 5 bases, and 18 bases separated the two germline ends. CDR3 length: 15 residues. The germline gives CDR1 DFQATT, CDR2 SNEGSKA (reference sequence). CDR3 bases: TGCAGTGCTAGCTATCTTGGCGGTATAGGAGATACGCAGTATTTT. This gives the protein CSASYLGGIGDTQYF.

This clonotype came up a few times. The chain recombines TRBV11-2 with TRBJ2-3; TRBD1 might be the D (5 bases). Looked up from germline, CDR1 is SGHAT and CDR2 is FQNNGV. The length of the CDR3 is 15 residues. V lost 1 base and J 2 bases, leaving 10 bases between the germline ends. Here the CDR3 DNA reads TGTGCCAGCAGCTTAGGACAGCGACACACAGATACGCAGTATTTT. It yields the protein CASSLGQRHTDTQYF. Looking up the rest from reference TRBV11-2 and TRBJ2-3 gives the full variable domain: EAGVAQSPRYKIIEKRQSVAFWCNPISGHATLYWYQQILGQGPKLLIQFQNNGVVDDSQLPKDRFSAERLKGVDSTLKIQPAKLEDSAVYLCASSLGQRHTDTQYFGPGTRLTVL.

This clonotype was seen more than once but under ten times. The rearrangement links TRBV6-1 to TRBJ2-3; perhaps TRBD1 as D (6 bases). Germline V gene sequence: CDR1 MNHNS, CDR2 SASEGT. This CDR3 has 14 amino acids. Trimming took 7 bases from V and 3 from J, leaving 14 bases between them. The CDR3 sequence: CASTTLRGTDTQYF. CDR3 DNA: TGTGCCAGCACTACCCTTAGGGGGACAGATACGCAGTATTTT.

The sample holds one count of this clonotype. The chain joins TRBV5-1 to TRBJ2-7; 9 bases fit TRBD1. The CDR3 extends over 15 amino acids. Germline V lookup: CDR1 SGHRS, CDR2 YFSETQ. Unmatched junction bases numbered 15, after V lost 7 bases and J lost 7 bases. In nucleotides, the CDR3 is TGCGCCAGCGCAAATTCGGGACAGGGTGTCGATGAGCAGTACTTC. Residues: CASANSGQGVDEQYF.

Only one count was recorded for this clonotype. The chain links TRBV28 to TRBJ2-5; 8 bases align to TRBD1. The end of the DNA aligns better with TRBJ2-7, so the J call may be wrong. Germline V gene lookup returns CDR1 MDHEN and CDR2 SYDVKM. This CDR3 region has 15 residues. CDR3 protein: CASSSIGQGRYEQYF. CDR3 DNA sequence: TGTGCCAGCAGCTCCATAGGACAGGGCCGCTACGAGCAGTACTTC.

This clonotype was observed a few times. CDR3 DNA sequence: TGTGCCAGCAGGAGCCGACTAGTCACAGATACGCAGTATTTT. Its protein is CASRSRLVTDTQYF. The chain links TRBV27 to TRBJ2-3, with D possibly TRBD2 on 6 matching bases. Trimming took off 6 bases at V and 2 bases at J, with 12 bases between the two ends. Germline CDR1 reads MNHEY; CDR2 reads SMNVEV (reference sequence). There are 14 residues in the CDR3.

The V call is TRBV4-1, the J call TRBJ2-1; no clear D gene. The J call is in doubt because the DNA end fits TRBJ2-7 better. The germline V gene has CDR1 MGHRA and CDR2 YSYEKL. The CDR3 consists of 15 residues. CDR3 sequence (DNA): TGCGCCAGCAGCCAGACGGGCCTTATTCACAATGAGCAGTACTTC. Protein product: CASSQTGLIHNEQYF.

This chain joins TRBV20-1 and TRBJ2-2, with a tentative D call TRBD2 (5 bases). V lost 1 base and J lost 13, with 13 bases in between. This CDR3 contains 12 residues. From germline, CDR1 is DFQATT and CDR2 SNEGSKA (reference sequence). The CDR3 DNA sequence: TGCAGTGCTAGAGCCGCGGACTGGGGGCTGTTTTTT. Residues: CSARAADWGLFF.

The chain carries TRBV5-4 and TRBJ2-7; no firm D call. Germline loops: CDR1 SGHNT, CDR2 YYREEE (reference sequence). Trimming stripped 1 base from V and 3 bases from J, with 8 bases between. CDR3 length equals 13 residues. CDR3 nucleotides: TGTGCCAGCAGCTTGAACAGCAACTACGAGCAGTACTTC. Translated, it gives CASSLNSNYEQYF.

The rearrangement links TRBV20-1 to TRBJ1-4; 10 bases are shared with TRBD1. CDR1 and CDR2 (germline): DFQATT, SNEGSKA (reference sequence). The CDR3 covers 16 residues. V was clipped by 3 bases and J by 4 bases; unmatched bases: 8. The CDR3 is CSARGTGAGLNEKLFF. In nucleotides, the CDR3 is TGCAGTGCTAGGGGGACAGGGGCGGGACTTAATGAAAAACTGTTTTTT.

The chain joins TRBV7-2 to TRBJ2-1, with 12 bases lining up with TRBD2. Trimming removed 3 bases from V and 6 bases from J; junction bases left unmatched: 12. Germline V lookup: CDR1 SGHTA, CDR2 FQGNSA. CDR3 length: 18 amino acids. The CDR3, as DNA: TGTGCCAGCAGCTTGGCACTAGCGGGAGGCACTCCTAGCAATGAGCAGTTCTTC. It codes for CASSLALAGGTPSNEQFF.